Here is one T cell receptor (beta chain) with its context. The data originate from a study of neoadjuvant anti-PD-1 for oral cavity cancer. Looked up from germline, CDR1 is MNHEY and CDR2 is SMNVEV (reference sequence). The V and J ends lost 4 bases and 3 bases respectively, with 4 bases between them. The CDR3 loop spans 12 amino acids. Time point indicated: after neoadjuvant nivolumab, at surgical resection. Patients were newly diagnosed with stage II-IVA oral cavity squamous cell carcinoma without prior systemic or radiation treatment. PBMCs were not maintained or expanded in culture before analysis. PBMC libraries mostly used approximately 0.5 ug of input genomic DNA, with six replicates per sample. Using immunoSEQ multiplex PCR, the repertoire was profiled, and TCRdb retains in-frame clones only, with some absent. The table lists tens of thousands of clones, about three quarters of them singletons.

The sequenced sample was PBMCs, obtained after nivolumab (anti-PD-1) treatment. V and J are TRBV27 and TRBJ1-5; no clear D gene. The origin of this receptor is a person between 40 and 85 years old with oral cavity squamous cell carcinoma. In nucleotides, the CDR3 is TGTGCCAGCAGTTCTTTCAATCAGCCCCAGCATTTT. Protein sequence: CASSSFNQPQHF.